Listed below are T cell receptor beta chains from one sample, sequenced in a study of blood T cell repertoires in COVID-19. Sequencing was performed with immunoSEQ multiplex PCR; in TCRdb, only in-frame clones are kept and a portion is missing. The table records roughly 70,000 clones, approximately 90% of them present only once. Sequences were obtained from peripheral blood. Every receptor here comes from a human donor in a cohort sampled during active COVID-19. CDR3s include the opening cysteine and the closing phenylalanine or tryptophan. Each record gives: D gene, J gene, clone size, V gene, CDR3 DNA, CDR3 protein. A D gene is named only where the DNA matches it firmly. Size is omitted from some rows. Given values are once, few, many or a class for expanded clones.

d_call: .
j_call: TRBJ1-3
clone_size: .
v_call: TRBV9
cdr3_nt: TGTGCCAGCTCGCGGGAGACTCAGGCGAACACCATATATTTT
cdr3_aa: CASSRETQANTIYF

d_call: .
j_call: TRBJ2-2
clone_size: .
v_call: TRBV6-5
cdr3_nt: TGTGCCAGCAGTTACTCGATTACCCAGGGTGGGGAGCTGTTTTTT
cdr3_aa: CASSYSITQGGELFF

d_call: TRBD2
j_call: TRBJ2-7
clone_size: .
v_call: TRBV28
cdr3_nt: TGTGCCAGCAGTTCGGGGGGGAGGGACGAGCAGTACTTC
cdr3_aa: CASSSGGRDEQYF

d_call: .
j_call: TRBJ1-4
clone_size: .
v_call: TRBV7-9
cdr3_nt: TGTGCCAGCAGCGCGTTACAGGGCACTAATGAAAAACTGTTTTTT
cdr3_aa: CASSALQGTNEKLFF

d_call: .
j_call: TRBJ2-2
clone_size: .
v_call: TRBV5-1
cdr3_nt: TGCGCCAGCAGCTTCGGCGGGACCACCGGGGAGCTGTTTTTT
cdr3_aa: CASSFGGTTGELFF

d_call: TRBD2
j_call: TRBJ2-5
clone_size: .
v_call: TRBV11-3
cdr3_nt: TGTGCCAGCAGCAGGGGACTAGCGGGGGAGACCCAGTACTTC
cdr3_aa: CASSRGLAGETQYF

d_call: TRBD2
j_call: TRBJ2-3
clone_size: .
v_call: TRBV6-6
cdr3_nt: TGTGCCAGCAGTGCCACGGGGACTAGGTCAACAGATACGCAGTATTTT
cdr3_aa: CASSATGTRSTDTQYF

d_call: TRBD1
j_call: TRBJ2-1
clone_size: .
v_call: TRBV10-1
cdr3_nt: TGCGCCAGCAGCACTCACGGGACAGGGGATTTGGATGAGCAGTTCTTC
cdr3_aa: CASSTHGTGDLDEQFF

d_call: .
j_call: TRBJ2-2
clone_size: .
v_call: TRBV29-1
cdr3_nt: TGCAGCGTTAGTAACGGAGGAACCGGGGAGCTGTTTTTT
cdr3_aa: CSVSNGGTGELFF

d_call: .
j_call: TRBJ1-4
clone_size: .
v_call: TRBV5-8
cdr3_nt: TGTGCCAGCAGCTTGGGGCAGTCCACGGGACTTAATGAAAAACTGTTTTTT
cdr3_aa: CASSLGQSTGLNEKLFF

d_call: TRBD1
j_call: TRBJ1-3
clone_size: .
v_call: TRBV28
cdr3_nt: TGTGCCAGCAGTTTGTATACAGGGGACTCTGGAAACACCATATATTTT
cdr3_aa: CASSLYTGDSGNTIYF

d_call: TRBD2
j_call: TRBJ2-7
clone_size: .
v_call: TRBV19
cdr3_nt: TGTGCCAGTAGTATCAGAGCGGGAGGGCCTCCTGACGAGCAGTACTTC
cdr3_aa: CASSIRAGGPPDEQYF

d_call: TRBD2
j_call: TRBJ2-1
clone_size: .
v_call: TRBV6-5
cdr3_nt: TGTGCCAGCAGGGCACTAGCGGGAGACCACAATGAGCAGTTCTTC
cdr3_aa: CASRALAGDHNEQFF

d_call: .
j_call: TRBJ2-1
clone_size: .
v_call: TRBV6-1
cdr3_nt: TGTGCCAGCAGTGATTTACAGAACAATGAGCAGTTCTTC
cdr3_aa: CASSDLQNNEQFF

d_call: TRBD2
j_call: TRBJ2-3
clone_size: .
v_call: TRBV7-9
cdr3_nt: TGTGCCAGCAGCCGGACTAGCGGGAGATCGGTGGCAGATACGCAGTATTTT
cdr3_aa: CASSRTSGRSVADTQYF

d_call: TRBD2
j_call: TRBJ2-1
clone_size: .
v_call: TRBV7-8
cdr3_nt: TGTGCCAGCAGCCCGAGGACTAGCACACACAATGAGCAGTTCTTC
cdr3_aa: CASSPRTSTHNEQFF

d_call: .
j_call: TRBJ2-5
clone_size: .
v_call: TRBV5-1
cdr3_nt: TGCGCCAGCAGCTTGGAACTAGTGGGGTACCAAGAGACCCAGTACTTC
cdr3_aa: CASSLELVGYQETQYF

d_call: .
j_call: TRBJ2-1
clone_size: once
v_call: TRBV5-6
cdr3_nt: TGTGCCAGCAGCTTGACGCTCTCCGGGAGCTCCTACAATGAGCAGTTCTTC
cdr3_aa: CASSLTLSGSSYNEQFF